One and the same sample provided the 7 T cell receptor beta chains below, sequenced in a study of blood T cell repertoires in COVID-19. Clones were read by immunoSEQ multiplex PCR, and TCRdb kept only the in-frame ones, dropping some. The data contain fewer than 100,000 clones, nearly 90% of them singletons. Source material: peripheral blood. The receptors stem from a man aged 70-80 years with acute or convalescent COVID-19.

This sequence joins TRBV5-1 and TRBJ2-5; D perhaps matches TRBD1 (6 bases). Per the germline V gene, CDR1 is SGHRS and CDR2 is YFSETQ. V was cut by 4 bases and J by 2 bases, with 15 bases left in between. The CDR3 is 15 amino acids. DNA of the CDR3: TGCGCCAGCAGCCACCTAACAGGGTTTCAAGAGACCCAGTACTTC. Amino acid sequence: CASSHLTGFQETQYF.

The chain uses TRBV6-5 and TRBJ1-3, with 10 bases aligning to TRBD1. With 2 bases clipped from V and 2 bases from J, the junction kept 0 bases outside the gene matches. The CDR3 has 15 residues. CDR1 and CDR2 from the germline V gene are MNHEY and SVGAGI. For the CDR3, the DNA is TGTGCCAGCAGTTACGGACAGGGGGCTGGAAACACCATATATTTT. Its translation: CASSYGQGAGNTIYF.

This rearrangement joins TRBV6-6 to TRBJ1-1; D uncertain. CDR3 length: 13 residues. V shed 8 bases and J shed 0 bases, with 10 bases lying between them. Germline-derived CDR1 and CDR2 are MNHNY and SVGAGI (reference sequence). In DNA, the CDR3 is TGTGCCAGCGGAGGAGACATGAACACTGAAGCTTTCTTT. This translates into CASGGDMNTEAFF.

This rearrangement joins TRBV7-9 to TRBJ1-1; 8 bases align to TRBD1. The CDR3 extends over 15 amino acids. The V and J ends lost 6 bases and 3 bases, in that order; junction bases with no gene match: 9. CDR1 is SEHNR and CDR2 is FQNEAQ in the germline V gene (reference sequence). The CDR3 region has the DNA TGTGCCAGCAGGAAACGGGACAGGAGGGACACTGAAGCTTTCTTT. Its protein is CASRKRDRRDTEAFF.

This clone was recorded only once. V usage is TRBV12-3 or TRBV12-4 and J usage is TRBJ2-2; D uncertain. Trimming cost V 0 bases and J 4 bases, with 3 bases left between them. This CDR3 is built from 13 residues. The CDR3 is CASSLARTGELFF. For the CDR3, the DNA is TGTGCCAGCAGTTTAGCGCGCACCGGGGAGCTGTTTTTT.

The chain links TRBV10-3 to TRBJ1-3, with TRBD1 matching over 8 bases. The germline CDR1 and CDR2 sequences are ENHRY and SYGVKD. The V segment lost 0 bases and the J segment 4 bases; nucleotides outside the gene matches: 5. The CDR3 contains 16 residues. The DNA of the CDR3 is TGTGCCATCAGTGAGTCGGGACAGGCATCCGGAAACACCATATATTTT. Its translation is CAISESGQASGNTIYF.

This clone has just one count. The chain carries TRBV6-5 and TRBJ1-2; D is possibly TRBD1 (5 bases). The CDR3 loop spans 13 amino acids. Trimming cost V 6 bases and J 13 bases, with 21 bases left between them. Per germline, CDR1 MNHEY and CDR2 SVGAGI. The CDR3 DNA sequence: TGTGCCAGCAGGGGAACAGGTCCCCCGGGAGTCACCTTC. Amino acids: CASRGTGPPGVTF.